The rows below give T cell receptor beta chains drawn from one sample of a study of T cells in Graves' hyperthyroidism and ophthalmopathy. Using its own MiXCR run on the multiplex PCR reads, TCRdb lists one record per CDR3 protein. The repertoire holds about 600,000 distinct CDR3 sequences, approximately 15% seen once, with around 7% in the top ten. The sample taken for sequencing was blood. These receptors all come from a woman younger than 30 with Graves' ophthalmopathy. Both conserved end residues are part of each CDR3. D genes are given only for firm matches. Expanded clones are given a class, and other clones once, few, many or no size at all.

d_call: NA
v_call: TRBV4-1
j_call: TRBJ1-1
cdr3_length: 16
clone_size: few
cdr3_aa: CASSDISKSMNTEAFF
cdr3_nt: TGCGCCAGCAGCGACATATCGAAGAGCATGAACACTGAAGCTTTCTTT

d_call: TRBD1
v_call: TRBV28
j_call: TRBJ2-7
cdr3_length: 15
clone_size: many
cdr3_aa: CASSTRDRYPYEQYF
cdr3_nt: TGTGCCAGCAGTACCCGGGACAGGTACCCCTACGAGCAGTACTTC

d_call: TRBD1
v_call: TRBV5-1
j_call: TRBJ2-5
cdr3_length: 14
clone_size: many
cdr3_aa: CASRDRGYQETQYF
cdr3_nt: TGCGCCAGCAGGGACAGGGGGTACCAAGAGACCCAGTACTTC

d_call: TRBD1
v_call: TRBV19
j_call: TRBJ2-1
cdr3_length: 14
clone_size: NA
cdr3_aa: CASSEPGQGDEQFF
cdr3_nt: TGTGCCAGTAGTGAGCCGGGACAGGGAGATGAGCAGTTCTTC

d_call: TRBD1
v_call: TRBV11-2
j_call: TRBJ2-7
cdr3_length: 13
clone_size: many
cdr3_aa: CASSLQGASEQYF
cdr3_nt: TGTGCCAGCAGCTTACAGGGGGCCAGCGAGCAGTACTTC

d_call: TRBD1
v_call: TRBV30
j_call: TRBJ1-5
cdr3_length: 15
clone_size: many
cdr3_aa: CAWSGGRGRGQPQHF
cdr3_nt: TGTGCCTGGAGTGGGGGCAGGGGGCGAGGGCAGCCCCAGCATTTT

d_call: TRBD2
v_call: TRBV28
j_call: TRBJ2-7
cdr3_length: 15
clone_size: NA
cdr3_aa: CASSTPPGLVNEQYF
cdr3_nt: TGTGCCAGCAGTACGCCCCCGGGACTAGTAAACGAGCAGTACTTC

d_call: TRBD2
v_call: TRBV20-1
j_call: TRBJ2-3
cdr3_length: 14
clone_size: NA
cdr3_aa: CSASGGSGADTQYF
cdr3_nt: TGCAGTGCTAGTGGTGGGAGCGGGGCAGATACGCAGTATTTT

d_call: TRBD2
v_call: TRBV20-1
j_call: TRBJ2-1
cdr3_length: 16
clone_size: NA
cdr3_aa: CSARIGSAGGNNEQFF
cdr3_nt: TGCAGTGCTAGAATAGGCTCAGCGGGAGGCAACAATGAGCAGTTCTTC

d_call: NA
v_call: TRBV27
j_call: TRBJ2-2
cdr3_length: 15
clone_size: many
cdr3_aa: CASSLRPGRAGELFF
cdr3_nt: TGTGCCAGCAGTTTACGGCCAGGGCGGGCCGGGGAGCTGTTTTTT

d_call: TRBD2
v_call: TRBV30
j_call: TRBJ2-7
cdr3_length: 15
clone_size: many
cdr3_aa: CAWSRDPSGRGEQYF
cdr3_nt: TGTGCCTGGAGTCGGGATCCGAGCGGGAGGGGAGAGCAGTACTTC

d_call: NA
v_call: TRBV6-2/TRBV6-3
j_call: TRBJ2-1
cdr3_length: 12
clone_size: many
cdr3_aa: CASSSRLNEQFF
cdr3_nt: TGTGCCAGCAGTTCTAGGTTGAATGAGCAGTTCTTC

d_call: NA
v_call: TRBV6-1
j_call: TRBJ1-5
cdr3_length: 14
clone_size: NA
cdr3_aa: CASRDEGEDQPQHF
cdr3_nt: TGTGCCAGCAGAGACGAGGGGGAGGATCAGCCCCAGCATTTT

d_call: TRBD1
v_call: TRBV18
j_call: TRBJ1-2
cdr3_length: 18
clone_size: NA
cdr3_aa: CASSPLAGTGGTNYGYTF
cdr3_nt: TGTGCCAGCTCACCACTAGCCGGGACAGGGGGCACCAACTATGGCTACACCTTC

d_call: NA
v_call: TRBV6-1
j_call: TRBJ1-2
cdr3_length: 12
clone_size: NA
cdr3_aa: CASSPSTYGYTF
cdr3_nt: TGTGCCAGCAGTCCTTCGACATATGGCTACACCTTC

d_call: NA
v_call: TRBV19
j_call: TRBJ2-1
cdr3_length: 14
clone_size: NA
cdr3_aa: CASSMRRRYNEQFF
cdr3_nt: TGTGCCAGTAGTATGAGGCGACGGTACAATGAGCAGTTCTTC

d_call: NA
v_call: TRBV5-6
j_call: TRBJ2-2
cdr3_length: 14
clone_size: NA
cdr3_aa: CASSRWFYTGELFF
cdr3_nt: TGTGCCAGCAGCCGCTGGTTCTACACCGGGGAGCTGTTTTTT